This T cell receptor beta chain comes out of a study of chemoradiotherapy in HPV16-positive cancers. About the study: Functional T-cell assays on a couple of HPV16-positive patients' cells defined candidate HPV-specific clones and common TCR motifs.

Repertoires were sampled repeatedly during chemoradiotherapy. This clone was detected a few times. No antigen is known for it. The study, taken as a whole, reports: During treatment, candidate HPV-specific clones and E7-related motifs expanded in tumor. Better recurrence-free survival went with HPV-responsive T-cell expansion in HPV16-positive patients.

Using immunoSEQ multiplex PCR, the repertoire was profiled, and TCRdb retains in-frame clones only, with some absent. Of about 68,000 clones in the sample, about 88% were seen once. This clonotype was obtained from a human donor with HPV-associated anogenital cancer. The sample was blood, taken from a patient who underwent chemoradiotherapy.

The CDR3 coding sequence is TGTGCCAGCAGCTTTCGCCTCACCACCACAGATACGCAGTATTTT. Amino acid sequence: CASSFRLTTTDTQYF. The chain recombines TRBV5-5 with TRBJ2-3; D not certain. CDR1 SGHKS and CDR2 YYEKEE come from the germline V gene (reference sequence). V was pared by 2 bases and J by 2 bases, with 12 bases between. The CDR3 contains 15 residues.